This T cell receptor (beta chain) appears in the sequencing data of a study of T cells after yellow fever vaccination. From the 5' RACE reads, TCRdb called clonotypes with MiXCR, one entry per CDR3 protein. The sample has some 48,000 distinct CDR3 sequences, over 5.5% seen once. V was shortened by 8 bases and J by 5 bases, with 12 bases between the two germline ends. CDR3 length equals 13 residues. This clonotype was recorded at least ten times. The TCR was taken from a man aged 25-40 years who received the YFV17D yellow fever vaccine. V and J are TRBV12-3 or TRBV12-4 and TRBJ1-4; a possible D gene is TRBD1 (5 bases). Here the sequenced sample was PBMCs, either bulk or a sorted T-cell subset (CD4+, CD8+, memory, or dextramer-sorted; not recorded which), taken 45 days after the yellow fever booster vaccination. The CDR3 sequence: CASLWGPNEKLFF. CDR3 DNA: TGTGCCAGCCTTTGGGGACCGAATGAAAAACTGTTTTTT.